A single sample is the source of the 18 T cell receptor beta chains below, sequenced in a study of identical twins. TCRdb called the 5' RACE reads again in MiXCR, with one record for every CDR3 protein. The sample holds under 1 million distinct CDR3 sequences, roughly 12% seen once. The same data also went into a second study, on yellow fever vaccine responses in identical twins.

Sequencing was done on a sample of PBMCs. Receptors were obtained from a woman between 18 and 29 years old in good health.

This clonotype has just a few counts. The V call is TRBV11-2, the J call TRBJ1-1, with D uncertain. CDR3 size: 12 residues. Germline CDR1 SGHAT, CDR2 FQNNGV. V was shortened by 2 bases and J by 3 bases, with 4 bases between the two germline ends. The CDR3 sequence: CASSLIHTEAFF. As DNA, the CDR3 is TGTGCCAGCAGCTTAATTCACACTGAAGCTTTCTTT.

The chain links TRBV19 to TRBJ2-1, with D perhaps TRBD1 (6 bases). The V end was cut by 6 bases, the J end by 0 bases, with 15 bases between. Per the germline V gene, CDR1 is LNHDA and CDR2 is SQIVND (reference sequence). This CDR3 is 16 amino acids long. This CDR3 reads CASRGPGQSSYNEQFF. The DNA for the CDR3 is TGTGCCAGTAGAGGCCCCGGACAGAGCTCCTACAATGAGCAGTTCTTC.

This clonotype was seen only a few times. The CDR3 DNA reads as TGTGCCAGCAGTTTTGCAGCTTCTAACTATGGCTACACCTTC. Translating gives CASSFAASNYGYTF. This rearrangement joins TRBV28 to TRBJ1-2, with D uncertain. The CDR3 extends over 14 amino acids. V dropped 3 bases and J dropped 0 bases, with 8 bases sitting between them. Germline CDR1 MDHEN, CDR2 SYDVKM.

V gene TRBV4-1 combines with J gene TRBJ2-5; D is perhaps TRBD2 (6 bases). V was cut by 5 bases and J by 3 bases, with 22 bases left in between. The germline V gene has CDR1 MGHRA and CDR2 YSYEKL. This CDR3 region has 17 residues. CDR3 nucleotide sequence: TGCGCCAGCAGCATCGGGGGTAGCTCCCTGGAGAAAGAGACCCAGTACTTC. This gives the protein CASSIGGSSLEKETQYF.

V usage is TRBV24-1 and J usage is TRBJ2-7; D ambiguous. The CDR3 is 12 residues long. Trimming removed 1 base from V and 8 bases from J, with 8 bases in between. CDR1 is KGHDR, CDR2 SFDVKD, per germline. DNA for the CDR3: TGTGCCACCAGTGATTTATCTGGCAAGCAGTACTTC. It yields the protein CATSDLSGKQYF.

There are many counts of this clonotype. The J gene is TRBJ2-1, the V gene TRBV5-5; a weak D match, TRBD1 (6 bases). This CDR3 spans 16 amino acids. V dropped 2 bases and J dropped 4 bases, with 16 bases sitting between them. Looked up from germline, CDR1 is SGHKS and CDR2 is YYEKEE (reference sequence). For the CDR3, the DNA is TGTGCCAGCAGCTTACGCGGACAGTTTTCTTACAATGAGCAGTTCTTC. Protein: CASSLRGQFSYNEQFF.

V is TRBV7-8 and J is TRBJ1-4, with 8 bases that match TRBD1. The junction had 6 bases not matched to a gene; V was cut back by 2 bases and J by 7 bases. The CDR3 totals 15 residues. Germline loops: CDR1 SGHVS, CDR2 FQNEAQ. CDR3 sequence reads: CASSLTRTGFEKLFF. Written as DNA, the CDR3 is TGTGCCAGCAGCTTAACCCGGACAGGGTTTGAAAAACTGTTTTTT.

This clonotype was recorded at least ten times. The DNA of the CDR3 is TGCAGTGCTAGTGTCACCTCCTATGGCTACACCTTC. This codes for CSASVTSYGYTF. This chain connects TRBV20-1 to TRBJ1-2, with D unclear. The CDR3 sequence is 12 residues long. Trimming shortened V by 3 bases and J by 4 bases, and 9 bases separated the two germline ends. Germline-derived CDR1 and CDR2 are DFQATT and SNEGSKA (reference sequence).

The chain combines TRBV6-2 or TRBV6-3 with TRBJ2-7; TRBD2 matches at 9 bases. The germline gives CDR1 MNHEY, CDR2 SVGEGT. The V gene end was trimmed by 2 bases and the J gene end by 5 bases; junction bases not matched to a gene: 1. This CDR3 has 13 amino acids. CDR3 sequence reads: CASSYASGDEQYV. CDR3 DNA: TGTGCCAGCAGTTACGCTAGCGGGGACGAGCAGTACGTC.

The chain is built from TRBV28 and TRBJ2-3, with TRBD1 matching over 7 bases. Germline-derived CDR1 and CDR2 are MDHEN and SYDVKM. V lost 5 bases and J lost 1; bases outside the gene matches: 3. The CDR3 contains 14 residues. The CDR3 region has the DNA TGTGCCAGCAGTCACCAGGGGGGCACAGATACGCAGTATTTT. This sequence encodes CASSHQGGTDTQYF.

The chain employs TRBV29-1 and TRBJ2-1; no firm D call. The CDR3 has 11 amino acids. The ends were cut back, 7 bases at V and 1 base at J, with 5 bases in the middle. Germline V gene lookup returns CDR1 SQVTM and CDR2 ANQGSEA. The CDR3 region has the DNA TGCAGCGGTGCTTCCTACAATGAGCAGTTCTTC. It is translated as CSGASYNEQFF.

This clonotype has just a few counts. The V call is TRBV3-1, the J call TRBJ2-2, with a possible D match to TRBD1 (6 bases). The CDR3 is made up of 15 amino acids. CDR1 LGHDT and CDR2 YNNKEL come from the germline V gene (reference sequence). The V gene lost 5 bases and the J gene lost 3 bases, with 13 bases spanning the gap. Here the CDR3 DNA reads TGTGCCAGCAGCAAACTCCCAGGGGACACCGGGGAGCTGTTTTTT. Translated: CASSKLPGDTGELFF.

The chain has TRBV28 and TRBJ2-7; 8 bases align to TRBD2. The germline gives CDR1 MDHEN, CDR2 SYDVKM. Trimming took 7 bases from V and 0 from J; bases not matched to a gene: 8. The CDR3 extends over 15 amino acids. The chain's CDR3 is CASIETLAGSYEQYF. The CDR3 DNA sequence: TGTGCCAGCATCGAGACCCTAGCGGGCTCCTACGAGCAGTACTTC.

The chain couples TRBV27 to TRBJ2-7; 7 nucleotides match TRBD2. The CDR3 totals 15 residues. Per the germline V gene, CDR1 is MNHEY and CDR2 is SMNVEV (reference sequence). J lost 0 bases, V lost 5 bases, and 7 bases had no gene match. The CDR3 here is CASSTTGTNSYEQYF. The CDR3 nucleotides are TGTGCCAGCAGTACCACCGGGACTAACTCCTACGAGCAGTACTTC.

CDR3 protein: CASSFASGETQYF. CDR3 in DNA: TGTGCCAGCAGCTTCGCTAGCGGTGAGACCCAGTACTTC. The rearrangement links TRBV7-3 to TRBJ2-5, with 7 bases fitting TRBD2. V lost 3 bases to trimming and J lost 5 bases; unmatched junction nucleotides: 3. This CDR3 is built from 13 residues. The germline CDR1 and CDR2 sequences are SGHTA and FQGTGA.

To note about this clonotype: A read error may account for a junction end that differs from germline. V usage is TRBV12-3 or TRBV12-4 and J usage is TRBJ2-1, with a weak D call TRBD1 (6 bases). CDR3 length equals 11 residues. CDR3 DNA: TGTGCCAGCAGTTCCACCGGGACACGGCTCTTC. It is translated as CASSSTGTRLF.

The chain uses TRBV10-1 and TRBJ2-2; 12 bases line up with TRBD2. Germline V gene data show CDR1 as WNHNN and CDR2 as SYGVQD (reference sequence). The V and J ends lost 5 bases and 6 bases, in that order; junction bases with no gene match: 4. The CDR3 has 15 residues. The CDR3 nucleotides read TGCGCCAGCAGTCGACTAGCGGGAGAGTCCGGGGAGCTGTTTTTT. This sequence encodes CASSRLAGESGELFF.

The rearrangement uses TRBV7-9 and TRBJ1-4, with a possible D match to TRBD1 (5 bases). Germline V gene sequence: CDR1 SEHNR, CDR2 FQNEAQ (reference sequence). Trimming took 5 bases from V and 8 from J, leaving 15 bases between them. This CDR3 has 14 residues. The CDR3 coding sequence is TGTGCCAGCAGCGGCCGGGACGCGGGAGAAAAACTGTTTTTT. Protein product: CASSGRDAGEKLFF.